Sequencing of this T cell receptor (beta chain) was carried out in a study of T cell responses to AZD1222 COVID-19 vaccine (dated by TCRdb to the early 2020s). Turning to the overall study: Because spike-specific TCR depth and breadth did not differ between the two schedules, AZD1222 recipients who got a second dose at roughly 4 weeks were pooled with those who got a second dose at roughly 12 weeks. A total of 230 or so trial participants underwent TCR sequencing, of whom 207 received two doses of AZD1222 and about 26 received two doses of the MenACWY control vaccine. Trial participants were enrolled by age into subgroups of 18-55, 56-69 and 70-plus years, and around 150, 28 and 57 TCR-sequenced participants, respectively, were included in these subgroups.

The intended sense of this specimen's time point label: baseline before first vaccination. Samples from vaccinated people were obtained from the UK trials COV001 and COV002, which included a single-blind randomized controlled phase 2/3 trial of AZD1222 (ChAdOx1 nCoV-19) in healthy adults. For TCRbeta chain sequencing, PBMC samples from trial participants were taken at day 0 and at day 28 after the second dose. Looking up the germline V gene yields CDR1 ENHRY and CDR2 SYGVKD. Between the V and J ends, shortened by 2 bases and 1 base respectively, the junction contains 8 bases. There are 14 amino acids in the CDR3, from cysteine to phenylalanine inclusive. Left in the record is the CDR3 DNA by itself, 42 bases read in frame from the first base. Comment on this clone: The antigen this receptor binds is unknown. Base quality data are lacking; no much larger clone is found one base away.

The CDR3 regions of human TCRbeta chains were analyzed by immunosequencing. Under the source paper's analysis protocol: Repertoire TCRs were matched against a reference library of SARS-CoV-2-specific TCRs generated with the MIRA antigen-specificity platform. Breadth was defined as the fraction of unique TCRs that were SARS-CoV-2-associated. Depth was defined as the fraction of total T cells that were SARS-CoV-2-associated. Each spike-specific TCR was assigned to its reactive spike region and to a CD4 or CD8 class using the MIRA data. Log10-transformed breadth and depth values were compared by one-way ANOVA with Sidak's multiple comparisons tests. TCRdb's version of the immuneACCESS table is confined to in-frame rearrangements and falls short of the full clone set. An unresolved V gene accounts for under half of the shortfall where checked; the remainder is of unknown origin. V, J and clone size reflect that table, while D and trimming were determined from the DNA. This sample holds 44,000 or so clones; 75% to 85% were observed only once. The top ten hold over 40% of the sample.

Beyond this particular receptor, the publication reports: Vaccine-associated CD4 TCRs spanned the whole spike protein, with dominant responses in regions 160-218 and 743-854. Spike-specific TCR breadth and depth rose significantly after two AZD1222 doses compared with day 0 and with MenACWY recipients. Because no day 14 peak-response samples were available, repertoires were characterized only after the peak T cell response. The 56-69-year group was small, and its depth increase did not reach significance, likely because of low power. Reportedly, close to half of the unique spike-specific TCRs recognized epitopes lying outside the regions that are mutated in the B.1.351 and B.1.1.7 variants. Participants were mostly white British, with more females than males. The authors suggested clonal diversity may have been underestimated. Only five or six AZD1222 recipients were SARS-CoV-2 seropositive at baseline, limiting conclusions about previously exposed vaccinees.

The sequencing here drew on peripheral blood, taken on day 0 of AZD1222 vaccination. The chain is made from TRBV10-3 and TRBJ1-1; the D gene is not confidently resolved. The TCR originated in an adult in good health. The bases are TGTGCCATCAGTGAGATAGGAGAGAACACTGAAGCTTTCTTT. It codes for CAISEIGENTEAFF.